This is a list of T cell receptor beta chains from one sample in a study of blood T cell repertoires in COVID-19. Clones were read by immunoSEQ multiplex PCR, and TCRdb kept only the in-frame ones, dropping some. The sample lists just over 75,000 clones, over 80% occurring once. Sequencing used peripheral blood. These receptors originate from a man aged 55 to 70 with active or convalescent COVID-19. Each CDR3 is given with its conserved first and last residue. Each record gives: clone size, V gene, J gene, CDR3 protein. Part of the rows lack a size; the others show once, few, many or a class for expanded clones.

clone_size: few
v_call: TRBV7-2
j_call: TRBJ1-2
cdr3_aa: CASEGSFNYGYTF

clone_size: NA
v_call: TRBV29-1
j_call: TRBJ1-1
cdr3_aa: CSVRLGAGLNTEAFF

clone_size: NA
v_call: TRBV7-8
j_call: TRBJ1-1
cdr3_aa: CASSFETGGRSTEAFF

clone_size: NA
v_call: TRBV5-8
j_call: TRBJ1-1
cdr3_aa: CASSLVRNTEAFF

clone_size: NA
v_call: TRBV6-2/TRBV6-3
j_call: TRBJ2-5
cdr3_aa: CASSHSGGPQETQYF

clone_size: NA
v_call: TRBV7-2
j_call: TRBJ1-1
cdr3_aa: CASSLDLSMNTEAFF

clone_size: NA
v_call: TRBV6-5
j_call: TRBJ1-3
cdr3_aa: CASSLTSSSGNTIYF

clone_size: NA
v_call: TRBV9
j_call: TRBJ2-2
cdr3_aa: CASSGQGRTGELFF

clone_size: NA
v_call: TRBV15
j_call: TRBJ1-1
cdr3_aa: CATSRGQGAEAFF

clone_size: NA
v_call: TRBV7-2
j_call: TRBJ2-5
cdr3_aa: CASSLAVYQETQYF

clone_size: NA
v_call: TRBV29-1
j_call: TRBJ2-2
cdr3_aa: CSVEPGDRVDTGELFF

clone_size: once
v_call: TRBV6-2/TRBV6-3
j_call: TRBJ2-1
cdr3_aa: CASSYLGGTYNEQFF

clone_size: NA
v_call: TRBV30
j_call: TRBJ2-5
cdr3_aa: CAWNRGQKETQYF

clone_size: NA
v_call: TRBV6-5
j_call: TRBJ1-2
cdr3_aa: CASSYSPGHYGYTF

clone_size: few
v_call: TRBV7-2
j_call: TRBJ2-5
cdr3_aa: CASSRYRVETQYF

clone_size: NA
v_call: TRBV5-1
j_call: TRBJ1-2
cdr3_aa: CASSLGDSNYDYTF

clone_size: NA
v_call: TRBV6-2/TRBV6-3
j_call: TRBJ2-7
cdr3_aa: CASSPGQISYEQYF

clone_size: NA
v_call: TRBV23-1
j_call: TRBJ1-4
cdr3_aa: CASSQSCRRTPLF

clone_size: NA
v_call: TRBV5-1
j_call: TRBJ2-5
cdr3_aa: CASSFWTSDETQYF

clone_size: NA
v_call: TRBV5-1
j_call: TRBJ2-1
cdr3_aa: CASSKGTDPYNEQFF

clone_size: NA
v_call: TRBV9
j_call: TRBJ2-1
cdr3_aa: CASSSKILDSYNEQFF

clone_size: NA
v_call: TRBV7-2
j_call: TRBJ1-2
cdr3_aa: CASSLSRNDGYTF

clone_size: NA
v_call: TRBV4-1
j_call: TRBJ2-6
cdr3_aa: CASSQGGAGANVLTF

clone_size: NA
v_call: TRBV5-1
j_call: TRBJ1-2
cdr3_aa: CASSFQTGEGGYTF

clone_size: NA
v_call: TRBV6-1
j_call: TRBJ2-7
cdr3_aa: CASSEPQGVGDEQYF

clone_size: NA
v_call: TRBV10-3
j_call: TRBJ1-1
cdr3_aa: CAISTGTGNTEAFF

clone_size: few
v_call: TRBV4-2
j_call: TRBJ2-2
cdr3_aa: CASSPPLPGHSNTGELFF

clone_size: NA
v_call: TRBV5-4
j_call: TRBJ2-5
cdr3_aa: CASSRGRVDGTQYF

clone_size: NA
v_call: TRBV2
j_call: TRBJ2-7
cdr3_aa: CASSERWGRGAYEQYF

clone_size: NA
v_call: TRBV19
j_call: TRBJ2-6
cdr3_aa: CASSIRIHSGANVLTF

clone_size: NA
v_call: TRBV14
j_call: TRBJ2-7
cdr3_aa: CASSHLSGGRGRSYEQYF

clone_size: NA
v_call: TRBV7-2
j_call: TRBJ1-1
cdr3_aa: CASSLVGQNTEAFF

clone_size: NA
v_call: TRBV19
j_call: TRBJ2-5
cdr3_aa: CASSTGGLYQETQYF

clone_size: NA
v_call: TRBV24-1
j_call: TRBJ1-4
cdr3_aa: CATSGTRRATNEKLFF

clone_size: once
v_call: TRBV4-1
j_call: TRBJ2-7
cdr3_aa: CASSQDQLRGRRFGEQYF

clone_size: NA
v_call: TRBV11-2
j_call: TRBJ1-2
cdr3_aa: CASSSYLTGGNYGYTF

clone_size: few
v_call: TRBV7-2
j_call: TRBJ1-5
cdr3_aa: CASSRTGFNQPQHF

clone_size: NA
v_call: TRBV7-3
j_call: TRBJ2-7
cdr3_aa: CASSSGTGTHEQYF

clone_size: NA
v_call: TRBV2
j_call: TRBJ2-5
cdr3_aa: CASRWEGDTQYF

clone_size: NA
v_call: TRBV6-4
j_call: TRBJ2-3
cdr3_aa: CASSAGDTQYF

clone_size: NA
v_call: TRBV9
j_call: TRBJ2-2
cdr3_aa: CASSVETSGTGELFF

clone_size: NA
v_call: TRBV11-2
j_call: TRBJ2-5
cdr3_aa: CASNGDEGTQYF